One sample yielded the 8 T cell receptor beta chains listed below, sequenced in a study of T-cell memory formation after mild COVID-19. TCRdb fed the 5' RACE reads into MiXCR, producing one record per CDR3 protein. The data contain 300,000 to 400,000 distinct CDR3 sequences, about a sixth of them singletons. What was sequenced was PBMCs or a T cell subset sorted from them (not recorded which). The receptors were gathered from a young man who had mild COVID-19 (a few samples of this study predate the infection). Cell type and time point are not known.

The chain is built from TRBV2 and TRBJ1-1; D gene unclear. From germline, CDR1 is SNHLY and CDR2 FYNNEI. This CDR3 spans 12 amino acids. Trimming stripped 6 bases from V and 2 bases from J, with 7 bases between. CDR3: CASRRINTEAFF. DNA for the CDR3: TGTGCCAGCAGACGTATTAACACTGAAGCTTTCTTT. Combining the CDR3 with reference TRBV2 and TRBJ1-1 gives the whole variable domain EPEVTQTPSHQVTQMGQEVILRCVPISNHLYFYWYRQILGQKVEFLVSFYNNEISEKSEIFDDQFSVERPDGSNFTLKIRSTKLEDSAMYFCASRRINTEAFFGQGTRLTVV.

This clonotype was counted ten times or more. The V and J genes are TRBV5-1 and TRBJ2-3, with D possibly being TRBD2 (7 bases). CDR3 length: 12 amino acids. The germline V and J ends were trimmed by 1 base and 10 bases, with 10 bases remaining between them. Germline V CDR1 and CDR2: SGHRS, YFSETQ. This chain's CDR3 is CASSLSGGAQYF. The CDR3 bases are TGCGCCAGCAGCTTGTCGGGGGGCGCGCAGTATTTT.

In this sample, this clonotype turned up many times. The chain is built from TRBV7-9 and TRBJ2-2, with 14 bases fitting TRBD2. This CDR3 is 17 amino acids long. The V and J ends lost 5 bases and 3 bases, in that order; junction bases with no gene match: 5. The germline V gene encodes CDR1 SEHNR and CDR2 FQNEAQ (reference sequence). CDR3 amino acids: CASSRGLAGGYTGELFF. The CDR3 region has the DNA TGTGCCAGCAGCCGCGGACTAGCGGGGGGCTACACCGGGGAGCTGTTTTTT. Full variable domain (outside the CDR3, taken from reference TRBV7-9 and TRBJ2-2): DTGVSQNPRHKITKRGQNVTFRCDPISEHNRLYWYRQTLGQGPEFLTYFQNEAQLEKSRLLSDRFSAERPKGSFSTLEIQRTEQGDSAMYLCASSRGLAGGYTGELFFGEGSRLTVL.

As DNA, the CDR3 is TGTGCCAGCAGCTTAATTGCAGGCGAACAGCGGGGGCCGGTGATCCACGAGCAGTACTTC. This translates into CASSLIAGEQRGPVIHEQYF. The chain has TRBV7-6 and TRBJ2-7, with 8 bases lining up with TRBD2. Germline-derived CDR1 and CDR2 are SGHVS and FNYEAQ. CDR3 length equals 20 residues. The V and J ends lost 2 bases and 5 bases, in that order; junction bases with no gene match: 23.

This clonotype was counted a few times. This rearrangement joins TRBV6-6 to TRBJ2-3; D is unresolved. Germline CDR1 reads MNHNY; CDR2 reads SVGAGI (reference sequence). Trimming removed 6 bases from V and 8 bases from J, with 12 bases in between. The CDR3 has 12 amino acids. The CDR3 sequence: CASRRSVGTQYF. In DNA form, the CDR3 reads TGTGCCAGCAGGCGGAGTGTAGGTACGCAGTATTTT.

This clonotype was seen repeatedly, ten times or more. The chain uses TRBV30 and TRBJ2-4; D uncertain. CDR3 length: 12 amino acids. Trimming removed 5 bases from V and 7 bases from J, with 12 bases in between. Germline lookup yields CDR1 GTSNPN and CDR2 SVGIG (reference sequence). This CDR3 reads CAWGQDQNIQYF. For the CDR3, the DNA is TGTGCCTGGGGTCAGGACCAGAACATTCAGTACTTC. Full variable domain (rest looked up from reference TRBV30 and TRBJ2-4): SQTIHQWPATLVQPVGSPLSLECTVEGTSNPNLYWYRQAAGRGLQLLFYSVGIGQISSEVPQNLSASRPQDRQFILSSKKLLLSDSGFYLCAWGQDQNIQYFGAGTRLSVL.

V is TRBV4-3 and J is TRBJ2-2; D is unclear. This CDR3 has 15 residues. Trimming stripped 0 bases from V and 3 bases from J, with 8 bases between. CDR1 LGHNA and CDR2 YSLEER come from the germline V gene. The CDR3 sequence is CASSQDLWDTGELFF. CDR3 nucleotide sequence: TGCGCCAGCAGCCAAGATTTATGGGACACCGGGGAGCTGTTTTTT.

Comment on this clonotype: The junction and the germline gene differ at one end; a read error may be behind it. This chain joins TRBV7-2 and TRBJ2-3; D gene uncertain. Germline CDR1 SGHTA, CDR2 FQGNSA. This CDR3 comprises 12 residues. As DNA, the CDR3 is TGTGCCAGAAGCTTAGGTGCGGATACGCAGTATTTT. Its protein is CARSLGADTQYF.